One sample yielded the 15 T cell receptor beta chains listed below, sequenced in a study of T-cell reconstitution after alpha-beta-depleted transplantation in children. Molecular barcoding with unique molecular identifiers was used for the TCRbeta library. One entry per CDR3 protein, called by TCRdb with MiXCR from the PCR reads. The profile shows around 420,000 distinct CDR3 sequences, roughly 17% of them singletons. The source was PBMCs, mostly from graft donor cells, collected 360 days after TCRalphabeta/CD19-depleted stem cell transplant. These receptors all come from a boy under two years old who had a stem cell transplant for Wiskott-Aldrich syndrome, so the T cells may come from the graft donor.

This clonotype was detected a few times. This rearrangement joins TRBV24-1 to TRBJ2-3, with 9 bases aligning to TRBD1. The CDR3 length is 14 residues. CDR1 is KGHDR, CDR2 SFDVKD, per germline. V was pared by 6 bases and J by 3 bases, with 3 bases of the junction left unmatched. The DNA for the CDR3 is TGTGCCACCAGTACAGGGGGCAAAACAGATACGCAGTATTTT. Translated, it gives CATSTGGKTDTQYF.

This clonotype was picked up a small number of times. The V gene is TRBV2, the J gene TRBJ2-5; tentative D call: TRBD2 (5 bases). Germline CDR1 SNHLY, CDR2 FYNNEI. The CDR3 loop spans 13 amino acids. V lost 7 bases and J 5 bases, leaving 14 bases between the germline ends. The CDR3 protein is CASTWELGETQYF. CDR3 DNA sequence: TGTGCCAGCACCTGGGAGCTAGGGGAGACCCAGTACTTC. Drawing the rest from reference TRBV2 and TRBJ2-5, the complete variable domain is EPEVTQTPSHQVTQMGQEVILRCVPISNHLYFYWYRQILGQKVEFLVSFYNNEISEKSEIFDDQFSVERPDGSNFTLKIRSTKLEDSAMYFCASTWELGETQYFGPGTRLLVL.

This chain joins TRBV20-1 and TRBJ2-1, with D hard to call. Trimming cost V 5 bases and J 6 bases, with 14 bases left between them. From germline, CDR1 is DFQATT and CDR2 SNEGSKA (reference sequence). The CDR3 has 13 amino acids. The CDR3 sequence is CSAQLRVGNEQFF. The DNA of the CDR3 is TGCAGTGCTCAGCTCCGAGTGGGCAATGAGCAGTTCTTC.

J is TRBJ2-7 and V is TRBV18; possible D gene TRBD2, 6 bases. V shed 2 bases and J shed 2 bases, with 19 bases lying between them. Per the germline V gene, CDR1 is KGHSH and CDR2 is LQKENI. The CDR3 contains 17 residues. Here the CDR3 reads CASSPSPGRRDPYEQYF. The CDR3 nucleotides read TGTGCCAGCTCACCATCCCCAGGCAGGCGGGATCCCTACGAGCAGTACTTC.

This chain connects TRBV2 to TRBJ2-7; 8 nucleotides align to TRBD1. CDR3 size: 12 residues. V lost 6 bases to trimming and J lost 9 bases; unmatched junction nucleotides: 7. Germline V gene lookup returns CDR1 SNHLY and CDR2 FYNNEI. For the CDR3, the DNA is TGTGCCAGCAGCACAGGGGGGATGGGGCAGTACTTC. It is translated as CASSTGGMGQYF.

This clonotype was counted at least ten times. V usage is TRBV10-3 and J usage is TRBJ2-1; either TRBD1 or TRBD2 may supply D (6 bases each). The CDR3 is 16 amino acids. The germline CDR1 and CDR2 sequences are ENHRY and SYGVKD. V was cut by 0 bases and J by 4 bases, with 13 bases left in between. This CDR3 is CAISESGGLGYNEQFF. For the CDR3, the DNA is TGTGCCATCAGTGAGTCGGGGGGCCTGGGTTACAATGAGCAGTTCTTC.

The DNA of the CDR3 is TGTGCCAGCAGGCCTACTAGCTCCTGGATCACGCAGTATTTT. It yields the protein CASRPTSSWITQYF. The rearrangement uses TRBV12-3 or TRBV12-4 and TRBJ2-3, with D perhaps TRBD2 (6 bases). The CDR3 totals 14 residues. V lost 6 bases to trimming and J lost 9 bases, with 19 bases between them.

This clonotype was counted only a few times. The J gene is TRBJ2-2, the V gene TRBV12-3 or TRBV12-4; 8 nucleotides align to TRBD2. With 2 bases clipped from V and 0 bases from J, the junction kept 5 bases outside the gene matches. The length of the CDR3 is 17 residues. In DNA form, the CDR3 reads TGTGCCAGCAGTTTACAGCGGGGGTACTCGAACACCGGGGAGCTGTTTTTT. It yields the protein CASSLQRGYSNTGELFF.

This sequence joins TRBV24-1 and TRBJ2-6; possible D gene TRBD1, 6 bases. Germline V gives CDR1 KGHDR, CDR2 SFDVKD. The V end was cut by 6 bases, the J end by 0 bases, with 8 bases between. This CDR3 spans 15 amino acids. The CDR3 reads CATSKGGSGANVLTF. The CDR3 nucleotides are TGTGCCACCAGTAAAGGGGGCTCTGGGGCCAACGTCCTGACTTTC.

This chain uses TRBV12-3 or TRBV12-4 with TRBJ2-1, with TRBD1 as a possible D gene (5 bases). CDR3 length: 13 residues. The V end was cut by 4 bases, the J end by 8 bases, with 12 bases between. The CDR3 nucleotides are TGTGCCAGCAGTTCAGTAGGGGAAGATGAGCAGTTCTTC. Its protein product is CASSSVGEDEQFF.

This clonotype was seen more than once but under ten times. This sequence joins TRBV10-3 and TRBJ1-6; D remains ambiguous. With 0 bases removed from V and 10 bases from J, the gap between germline ends came to 7 bases. This CDR3 region has 13 residues. The germline gives CDR1 ENHRY, CDR2 SYGVKD. The DNA for the CDR3 is TGTGCCATCAGTGAGTCTTTCCGATCACCCCTCCACTTT. Protein: CAISESFRSPLHF.

V and J are TRBV7-2 and TRBJ2-7; D unclear. The CDR3 has 12 residues. Germline V gives CDR1 SGHTA, CDR2 FQGNSA. Trimming stripped 7 bases from V and 5 bases from J, with 12 bases between. CDR3 in amino acids: CASKIGTDEQYF. The CDR3 nucleotides are TGTGCCAGCAAAATCGGCACAGACGAGCAGTACTTC.

This clonotype appeared a few times. V and J are TRBV12-3 or TRBV12-4 and TRBJ1-6; D gene uncertain. The length of the CDR3 is 13 residues. Trimming removed 1 base at V and 5 bases at J, with 3 bases between. The CDR3 here is CASSLGNNSPLHF. CDR3 coding DNA: TGTGCCAGCAGTTTAGGGAATAATTCACCCCTCCACTTT.

This clonotype has only a few counts. This chain uses TRBV5-1 with TRBJ2-3; 9 bases match TRBD1. CDR3 size: 16 residues. Germline CDR1 is SGHRS and CDR2 is YFSETQ. Unmatched junction bases numbered 8, after V lost 4 bases and J lost 2 bases. DNA of the CDR3: TGCGCCAGCAGCAAAACCGGGACAGGGTACACAGATACGCAGTATTTT. This gives the protein CASSKTGTGYTDTQYF.

A few counts support this clonotype. This chain joins TRBV6-2 or TRBV6-3 and TRBJ1-5; 10 bases line up with TRBD1. This CDR3 is built from 14 residues. The germline CDR1 and CDR2 sequences are MNHEY and SVGEGT. The V gene end was trimmed by 6 bases and the J gene end by 7 bases; junction bases not matched to a gene: 6. CDR3 coding DNA: TGTGCCAGCAGCCGACAGGGGGCCAAACAGCCCCAGCATTTT. This translates into CASSRQGAKQPQHF.